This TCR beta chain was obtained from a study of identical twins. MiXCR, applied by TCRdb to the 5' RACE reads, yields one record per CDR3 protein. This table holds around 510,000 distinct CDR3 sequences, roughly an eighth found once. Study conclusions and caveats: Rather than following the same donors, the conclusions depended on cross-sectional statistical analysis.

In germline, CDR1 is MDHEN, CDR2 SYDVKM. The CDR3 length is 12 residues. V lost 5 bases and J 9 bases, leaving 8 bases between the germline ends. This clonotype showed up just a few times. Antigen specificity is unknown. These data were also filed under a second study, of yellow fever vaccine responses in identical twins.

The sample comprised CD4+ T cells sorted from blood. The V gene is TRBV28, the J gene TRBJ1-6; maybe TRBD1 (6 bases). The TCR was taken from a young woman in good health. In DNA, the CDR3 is TGTGCCAGCAGTGGGGGCTTTTCACCCCTCCACTTT. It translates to CASSGGFSPLHF.